These 20 T cell receptor beta chains came from one sample sequenced in a study of OX40 agonist ivuxolimab in advanced cancers. Repertoires were generated with immunoSEQ multiplex PCR, while TCRdb's copy carries only in-frame clones and drops some. The table lists about 86,000 clones, 75% to 95% of them singletons. Sequencing was performed on CD4+ or CD8+ T cells sorted from blood, taken in a trial of the OX40 agonist ivuxolimab. These receptor sequences come from an adult with an advanced solid tumor such as melanoma, head and neck, liver or kidney cancer.

This clone was seen a few times. The gene calls are TRBV6-5 and TRBJ1-3, with TRBD1 identical over 8 bases. Trimming at V came to 4 bases and at J to 2 bases, leaving 1 base not matched to a gene. CDR1 MNHEY and CDR2 SVGAGI come from the germline V gene. The CDR3 runs to 14 residues. In nucleotides, the CDR3 is TGTGCCAGCAGTTCGACAGGGGCTGGAAACACCATATATTTT. The encoded protein is CASSSTGAGNTIYF.

CDR3 in amino acids: CASSPGLGGGNQPQHF. The CDR3 region has the DNA TGCGCCAGCAGTCCCGGATTGGGGGGCGGCAATCAGCCCCAGCATTTT. The V call is TRBV10-2, the J call TRBJ1-5; possible D gene TRBD1, 6 bases. Trimming cost V 5 bases and J 2 bases, with 16 bases left between them. The germline gives CDR1 WSHSY, CDR2 SAAADI. The CDR3 runs to 16 residues.

This clone showed up just once. This sequence joins TRBV6-1 and TRBJ2-7; tentative D call: TRBD2 (5 bases). Trimming stripped 7 bases from V and 2 bases from J, with 15 bases between. The length of the CDR3 is 14 residues. CDR1 is MNHNS, CDR2 SASEGT, per germline. The CDR3 nucleotides are TGTGCCAGCAACCAGCGGAGAGAAACCTACGAGCAGTACTTC. It is translated as CASNQRRETYEQYF.

This rearrangement joins TRBV2 to TRBJ2-1; D gene unclear. Germline V lookup: CDR1 SNHLY, CDR2 FYNNEI. The CDR3 contains 14 residues. V dropped 7 bases and J dropped 5 bases, with 15 bases sitting between them. Here the CDR3 reads CASMKVPTDNEQFF. DNA of the CDR3: TGTGCCAGCATGAAGGTACCCACCGACAATGAGCAGTTCTTC.

The chain uses TRBV28 and TRBJ2-3; the match to TRBD1 covers 10 bases. CDR1 MDHEN and CDR2 SYDVKM come from the germline V gene. V lost 8 bases, J lost 4 bases, and 12 bases stayed unmatched. The CDR3 length is 16 residues. In nucleotides, the CDR3 is TGTGCCAGCTGGGCCGGGACAGGGGATCGGGCAGATACGCAGTATTTT. This translates into CASWAGTGDRADTQYF.

The chain is built from TRBV5-8 and TRBJ2-7, with 9 bases lining up with TRBD2. The CDR3 runs to 16 residues. The junction had 9 bases not matched to a gene; V was cut back by 0 bases and J by 5 bases. In germline, CDR1 is SGHTS, CDR2 YDEGEE. Written as DNA, the CDR3 is TGTGCCAGCAGCTTGGCCGCTAGCGGGAAGCTCGACGAGCAGTACTTC. Amino acid sequence: CASSLAASGKLDEQYF.

This clone occurred once. The V and J genes are TRBV30 and TRBJ2-7, with D perhaps being TRBD1 or TRBD2 (5 bases each). In germline, CDR1 is GTSNPN, CDR2 SVGIG (reference sequence). V was pared by 5 bases and J by 7 bases, with 15 bases between. The CDR3 covers 12 residues. CDR3 loop: CAWSFRWGEQYF. The DNA for the CDR3 is TGTGCCTGGTCGTTCAGGTGGGGGGAGCAGTACTTC.

The chain links TRBV5-1 to TRBJ2-2; 9 bases align to TRBD2. The germline CDR1 and CDR2 sequences are SGHRS and YFSETQ. The CDR3 totals 16 residues. Germline trimming cut 2 bases from V and 4 bases from J; bases unmatched to any gene: 6. The CDR3 DNA reads as TGCGCCAGCAGCTTTACCGGGACTAGCAGCACCGGGGAGCTGTTTTTT. Translation gives CASSFTGTSSTGELFF.

This clone occurred once. The chain has TRBV5-4 and TRBJ1-2; TRBD1 is a possible D gene (5 bases). The germline gives CDR1 SGHNT, CDR2 YYREEE (reference sequence). V was trimmed by 4 bases and J by 3 bases, leaving 16 bases between them. The CDR3 is 15 amino acids. The CDR3 DNA reads TGTGCCAGCAGCCCGGCCTTGACAGCTGACTATGGCTACACCTTC. It is translated as CASSPALTADYGYTF.

The V and J genes are TRBV19 and TRBJ2-1, with D possibly being TRBD2 (6 bases). CDR1 and CDR2 (germline): LNHDA, SQIVND (reference sequence). CDR3 length: 16 residues. Trimming cost V 5 bases and J 3 bases, with 17 bases left between them. The DNA of the CDR3 is TGTGCCAGTAGTTTTCGGGGTAGCGGTTACTACAATGAGCAGTTCTTC. This encodes CASSFRGSGYYNEQFF.

The genes are TRBV21-1 and TRBJ2-7. TRBV21-1 is flagged as a pseudogene. This CDR3 is 13 amino acids long. CDR3 bases: TGTGCCAGCAGCTCTCGAGGGGGGTACGAGCAGTACTTC. It encodes CASSSRGGYEQYF.

Only one count was recorded for this clone. The chain carries TRBV6-5 and TRBJ1-2; the D gene is possibly TRBD1 (6 bases). The germline V and J ends were trimmed by 4 bases and 6 bases, with 18 bases remaining between them. The CDR3 contains 15 residues. Germline values: CDR1 MNHEY, CDR2 SVGAGI. CDR3: CASSSGRGGKNGYTF. The CDR3 nucleotides read TGTGCCAGCAGTTCCGGACGCGGGGGCAAGAATGGCTACACCTTC.

This chain joins TRBV19 and TRBJ1-4; D gene uncertain. This CDR3 contains 14 residues. Germline V gene sequence: CDR1 LNHDA, CDR2 SQIVND (reference sequence). The V and J ends lost 4 bases and 3 bases respectively, with 9 bases between them. CDR3 DNA: TGTGCCAGTAGTACCGGGATGGCTAATGAAAAACTGTTTTTT. Translating it yields CASSTGMANEKLFF.

V is TRBV19 and J is TRBJ2-7; 10 nucleotides line up with TRBD1. V lost 0 bases and J lost 4; bases outside the gene matches: 3. The germline CDR1 and CDR2 sequences are LNHDA and SQIVND (reference sequence). CDR3 length equals 15 residues. The CDR3 reads CASSIDGQGVYEQYF. The DNA of the CDR3 is TGTGCCAGTAGTATAGATGGACAGGGGGTTTACGAGCAGTACTTC.

The rearrangement uses TRBV30 and TRBJ2-3; the D is unclear. The length of the CDR3 is 13 residues. CDR1 is GTSNPN, CDR2 SVGIG, per germline (reference sequence). V lost 4 bases and J 1 base, leaving 9 bases between the germline ends. The CDR3 DNA is TGTGCCTGGAATAGTTGGGGCACAGATACGCAGTATTTT. Its translation is CAWNSWGTDTQYF. Full variable domain (outside the CDR3, taken from reference TRBV30 and TRBJ2-3): SQTIHQWPATLVQPVGSPLSLECTVEGTSNPNLYWYRQAAGRGLQLLFYSVGIGQISSEVPQNLSASRPQDRQFILSSKKLLLSDSGFYLCAWNSWGTDTQYFGPGTRLTVL.

The J gene is TRBJ1-2, the V gene TRBV5-4; a possible D gene is TRBD1 (6 bases). Germline V CDR1 and CDR2: SGHNT, YYREEE (reference sequence). The CDR3 is 15 amino acids. Trimming took 4 bases from V and 2 from J, leaving 15 bases between them. CDR3 in amino acids: CASSLAGGGNYGYTF. The CDR3 DNA sequence: TGTGCCAGCAGCCTGGCGGGGGGCGGGAACTATGGCTACACCTTC.

The V call is TRBV28, the J call TRBJ1-3; 11 nucleotides match TRBD1. Unmatched junction bases numbered 14, after V lost 4 bases and J lost 0 bases. Germline V lookup: CDR1 MDHEN, CDR2 SYDVKM. The CDR3 loop spans 20 amino acids. The CDR3 loop reads CASSSLQDRGPESSGNTIYF. The CDR3 DNA is TGTGCCAGCAGTTCCCTTCAGGACAGGGGGCCCGAGAGCTCTGGAAACACCATATATTTT.

In its sample, this clone was seen once. This chain connects TRBV14 to TRBJ2-7; TRBD1 agrees at 10 bases. The germline gives CDR1 SGHDN, CDR2 FVKESK. The CDR3 is 16 amino acids. Trimming removed 6 bases from V and 2 bases from J; junction bases left unmatched: 10. The chain's CDR3 is CASRDPTGTGAYEQYF. CDR3 coding DNA: TGTGCCAGCAGGGATCCTACCGGGACAGGGGCCTACGAGCAGTACTTC.

This clone appeared a few times. CDR3: CASSQGRQNSPLHF. The CDR3 DNA reads as TGTGCCAGCAGCCAAGGGAGGCAAAATTCACCCCTCCACTTT. The gene calls are TRBV14 and TRBJ1-6, with D unresolved. Germline CDR1 is SGHDN and CDR2 is FVKESK. Trimming shortened V by 1 base and J by 7 bases, and 8 bases separated the two germline ends. This CDR3 has 14 amino acids.

The rearrangement links TRBV7-2 to TRBJ2-3; D is perhaps TRBD1 (5 bases). The CDR3 loop spans 13 amino acids. CDR1 and CDR2 from the germline V gene are SGHTA and FQGNSA. Trimming cost V 5 bases and J 4 bases, with 10 bases left between them. The CDR3 DNA follows: TGTGCCAGCAGCCTCGGACACCCAGATACGCAGTATTTT. This sequence encodes CASSLGHPDTQYF.